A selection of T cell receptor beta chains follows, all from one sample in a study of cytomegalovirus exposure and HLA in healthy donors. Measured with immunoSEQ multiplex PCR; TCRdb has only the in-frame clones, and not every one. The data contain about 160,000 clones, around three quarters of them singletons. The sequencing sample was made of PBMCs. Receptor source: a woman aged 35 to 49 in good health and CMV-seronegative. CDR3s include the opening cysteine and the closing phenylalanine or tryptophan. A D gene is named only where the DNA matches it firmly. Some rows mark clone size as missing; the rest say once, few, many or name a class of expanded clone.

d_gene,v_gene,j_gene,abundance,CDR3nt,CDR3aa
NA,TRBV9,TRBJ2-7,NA,TGTGCCAGCAGCGCCCGAGGGGGGACAGATCTTTACGAGCAGTACTTC,CASSARGGTDLYEQYF
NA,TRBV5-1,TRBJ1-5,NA,TGCGCCAGCAGCTTGGGTACGACGGGGAATCAGCCCCAGCATTTT,CASSLGTTGNQPQHF
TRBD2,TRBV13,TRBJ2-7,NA,TGTGCCAGCAGCCGGGGCCGGGGACTAGACTACGAGCAGTACTTC,CASSRGRGLDYEQYF
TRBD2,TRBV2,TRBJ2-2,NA,TGTGCCAGCGGACTAGCGGGAGGATCCGGGGAGCTGTTTTTT,CASGLAGGSGELFF
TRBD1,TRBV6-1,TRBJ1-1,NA,TGTGCCAGCAGTGAGTGGACAGGGCGAAACACTGAAGCTTTCTTT,CASSEWTGRNTEAFF
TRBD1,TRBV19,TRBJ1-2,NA,TGTGCCAGTAGTTTGATACAGGGGGCGGCTAACTATGGCTACACCTTC,CASSLIQGAANYGYTF
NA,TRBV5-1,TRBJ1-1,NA,TGCGCCAGCAGCTACGACGGGAAGAACACTGAAGCTTTCTTT,CASSYDGKNTEAFF
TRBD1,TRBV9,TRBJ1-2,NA,TGTGCCAGCAGCGTAGCGATGGACAGGCCTTCGGACTATGGCTACACCTTC,CASSVAMDRPSDYGYTF
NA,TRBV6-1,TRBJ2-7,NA,TGTGCCAGCGTTAGGGGGAGGGCCCAAACCTACGAGCAGTACTTC,CASVRGRAQTYEQYF
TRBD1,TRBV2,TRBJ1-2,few,TGTGCCGGACTAACAGGGGGCGGTGGCTACACCTTC,CAGLTGGGGYTF
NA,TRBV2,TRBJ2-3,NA,TGTGCCAGCAGGGGCCTGGCCTCCTCCTCAGATACGCAGTATTTT,CASRGLASSSDTQYF
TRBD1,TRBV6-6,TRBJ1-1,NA,TGTGCCAGCAGTGACGGAGGACAGGGGGGGGAAGCTTTCTTT,CASSDGGQGGEAFF
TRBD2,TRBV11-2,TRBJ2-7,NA,TGTGCCAGCAGCCCGGGGACTAGCGGGAGTAGCGAGCAGTACTTC,CASSPGTSGSSEQYF
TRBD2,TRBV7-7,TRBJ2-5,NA,TGTGCTAGCAGCTTAGCGGGAGGAATAGAGACCCAGTACTTC,CASSLAGGIETQYF
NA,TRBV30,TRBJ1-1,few,TGTGCCTGGAGTGTAGTAGAGAACACTGAAGCTTTCTTT,CAWSVVENTEAFF
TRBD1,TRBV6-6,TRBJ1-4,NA,TGTGCCAGCAGCGAGACAGGGGCCGGAAGAGGTGAAAAACTGTTTTTT,CASSETGAGRGEKLFF
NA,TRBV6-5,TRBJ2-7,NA,TGTGCCAGCAGTTATCGACACGGCTACGAGCAGTACTTC,CASSYRHGYEQYF
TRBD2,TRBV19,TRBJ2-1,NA,TGTGCCAGTAGTATAGATGCGGGAGGTTTAAATGAGCAGTTCTTC,CASSIDAGGLNEQFF
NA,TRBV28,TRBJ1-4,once,TGTGCCAGCAGTATTTACCTCCAGGGGAACACTAATGAAAAACTGTTTTTT,CASSIYLQGNTNEKLFF
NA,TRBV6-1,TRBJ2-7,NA,TGTGCCAGCAGTGAAGTCAGGGGGGATTGGGAGCAGTACTTC,CASSEVRGDWEQYF
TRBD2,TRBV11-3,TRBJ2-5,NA,TGTGCCAGCAGCCGCCTACTAGCGGGAGGAGAGACCCAGTACTTC,CASSRLLAGGETQYF
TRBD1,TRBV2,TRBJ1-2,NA,TGTGCCAGCAGTGAGTCGACAGGGTCCTATGGCTACACCTTC,CASSESTGSYGYTF
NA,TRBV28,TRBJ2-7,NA,TGTGCCAGCAGTCTAACCGCCCGTGTCGCCTACGAGCAGTACTTC,CASSLTARVAYEQYF
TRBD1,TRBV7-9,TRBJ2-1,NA,TGTGCCAGCAGCAAAGACAGGGGGTCCTACAATGAGCAGTTCTTC,CASSKDRGSYNEQFF
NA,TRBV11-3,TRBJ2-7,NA,TGTGCCAGCAGCTTAGATCAAGGGCCGAAGCGGATGTACTTC,CASSLDQGPKRMYF
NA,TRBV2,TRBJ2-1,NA,TGTGCCAGCAACCTCCGGGCCCCCGGGGCGGGGTACAATGAGCAGTTCTTC,CASNLRAPGAGYNEQFF
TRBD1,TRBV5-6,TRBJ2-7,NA,TGTGCCAGCAGCGCAGGGACAGGGGGTGACTACGAGCAGTACTTC,CASSAGTGGDYEQYF
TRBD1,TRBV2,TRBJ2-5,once,TGTGCCAGCAGTGTCGACAGGGTTGGGACCCAGTACTTC,CASSVDRVGTQYF
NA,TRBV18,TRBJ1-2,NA,TGTGCCAGCTCACCGCTAGGCAGGGATGATGGCTACACCTTC,CASSPLGRDDGYTF
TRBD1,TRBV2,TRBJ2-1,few,TGTGCCAGCAGCGTTGGGCAGGGGGAGAATGAGCAGTTCTTC,CASSVGQGENEQFF
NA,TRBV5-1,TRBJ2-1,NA,TGCGCCAGCAGCCAGCCAAGGAGCTCCTACAATGAGCAGTTCTTC,CASSQPRSSYNEQFF
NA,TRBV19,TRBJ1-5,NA,TGTGCCAGTAGTATAGGGACTGATTATCAGCCCCAGCATTTT,CASSIGTDYQPQHF
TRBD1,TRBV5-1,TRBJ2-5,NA,TGCGCCAGCAGCGCCGGGACAGGGGGTGGAGAAGAGACCCAGTACTTC,CASSAGTGGGEETQYF
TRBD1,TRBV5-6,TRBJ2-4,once,TGTGCCAGCAGCTTGGCCGGGACAGTGATTCTAGCCAAAAACATTCAGTACTTC,CASSLAGTVILAKNIQYF
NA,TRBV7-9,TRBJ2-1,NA,TGTGCCAGCGTGCTCAGCTCCTACAATGAGCAGTTCTTC,CASVLSSYNEQFF
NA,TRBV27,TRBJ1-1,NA,TGTGCCAGCAGTTTATTACGGGTGGCGCCCACTGAAGCTTTCTTT,CASSLLRVAPTEAFF
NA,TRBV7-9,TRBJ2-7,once,TGTGCCAGCAGCTCAGAATTGCGGGACGAGCAGTACTTC,CASSSELRDEQYF
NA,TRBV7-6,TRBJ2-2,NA,TGTGCCAGCAGCTTAGTAGTTTCCGACACCGGGGAGCTGTTTTTT,CASSLVVSDTGELFF
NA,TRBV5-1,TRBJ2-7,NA,TGCGCCAGCAGCTTGGGTCAGGGGAGTGGCGAGCAGTACTTC,CASSLGQGSGEQYF
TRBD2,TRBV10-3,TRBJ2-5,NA,TGTGCCATCAGTGAGTCGAAGACTAGCGGGGAGACCCAGTACTTC,CAISESKTSGETQYF
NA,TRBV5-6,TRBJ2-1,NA,TGTGCCAGCAGCTTGGCCAATGGCTTCCGCTCCTACAATGAGCAGTTCTTC,CASSLANGFRSYNEQFF
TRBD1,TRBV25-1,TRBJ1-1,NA,TGTGCCAGCAGTGAACGCCGGGACAGGGGGAGGGCTGAAGCTTTCTTT,CASSERRDRGRAEAFF
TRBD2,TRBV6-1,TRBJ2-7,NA,TGTGCCAGCAGTGAAGACCTAGCGGTTTTGTACTACGAGCAGTACTTC,CASSEDLAVLYYEQYF
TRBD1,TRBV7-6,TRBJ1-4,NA,TGTGCCAGCACCGGGCAGGGGGCGGCGAAACTGTTTTTT,CASTGQGAAKLFF
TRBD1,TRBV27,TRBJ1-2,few,TGTGCCAGCAGTAGAAGGGACAGGGGGAATGGCTACACCTTC,CASSRRDRGNGYTF